This T cell receptor (beta chain) appears in the sequencing data of a study of PD-L1 blockade in urothelial cancer. This sample's time point: peripheral blood 6 weeks after treatment start. This clone showed up just a few times. Sequencing used immunoSEQ multiplex PCR; TCRdb keeps in-frame clones, though not all of them. The table records about 36,000 clones, over 65% of them present only once. The sample in question was PBMCs, obtained around atezolizumab (anti-PD-L1) treatment. This sequence originates from a man in his forties with urothelial cancer.

The CDR3 region has the DNA TGTGCCAGCAGTTTAGGGGGACAGGGATTTGAAAAACTGTTTTTT. This codes for CASSLGGQGFEKLFF. This chain joins TRBV28 and TRBJ1-4, with 9 bases matching TRBD1. There are 15 residues in the CDR3. The V segment lost 2 bases and the J segment 7 bases; nucleotides outside the gene matches: 5. CDR1 is MDHEN and CDR2 is SYDVKM in the germline V gene.